This paragraph reports one T cell receptor (beta chain). Its cognate antigen is unknown. These data come from a study of PD-L1 blockade in urothelial cancer. Study at large: It was at 3 weeks (second dose) and 6 weeks after treatment start that blood was analyzed. General study findings and limits: Below-median pretreatment blood TCR clonality predicted better survival.

This CDR3 contains 15 residues. Germline V gene lookup returns CDR1 SGDLS and CDR2 YYNGEE. J lost 8 bases, V lost 2 bases, and 7 bases had no gene match. Clones were sequenced by immunoSEQ multiplex PCR, and TCRdb holds only the in-frame ones, with some missing. The sample holds about 88,000 clones; 90% are singletons and the top ten take around 10%. This sample comprised PBMCs, obtained around atezolizumab (anti-PD-L1) treatment. V is TRBV9 and J is TRBJ2-1, with TRBD2 matching 10 bases. This TCR came from a man in his sixties with urothelial cancer. Here the CDR3 DNA reads TGTGCCAGCAGCGTCCGAGTAGCGGGAGGCGATGAGCAGTTCTTC. As protein: CASSVRVAGGDEQFF. The whole variable domain, filled in from reference TRBV9 and TRBJ2-1, reads DSGVTQTPKHLITATGQRVTLRCSPRSGDLSVYWYQQSLDQGLQFLIQYYNGEERAKGNILERFSAQQFPDLHSELNLSSLELGDSALYFCASSVRVAGGDEQFFGPGTRLTVL.